The clone carrying this T cell receptor beta chain has a handful of counts. Antigen specificity is unknown. Other DNA sequences in this sample translate to the same CDR3. V was trimmed by 2 bases and J by 2 bases, leaving 8 bases between them. Germline CDR1 reads SGHDT; CDR2 reads YYEEEE. The CDR3 has 13 residues. PCR involved 60 Vbeta and 13 Jbeta primers. TCRdb's copy holds only in-frame clones and misses some; the assay was immunoSEQ multiplex PCR. Of roughly 230,000 clones listed, about nine tenths are singletons. This sample is part of a study of cytomegalovirus exposure and HLA in healthy donors. Looking at the study overall: In an earlier analysis, around 100 million unique TCR beta sequences were found from some 170 million T cells. In an early release, HLA-typed donors contributed some 88 million unique TCR sequences. The study, taken as a whole, reports: Among the sequence variants, a highly shared cluster was likely an artifact of sequencing. Overall, around 160 TCR beta chains were annotated as cytomegalovirus-associated.

The source is a girl aged 2-15 years in good health and CMV-seronegative. This chain connects TRBV5-6 to TRBJ2-7; the D gene is possibly TRBD2 (5 bases). The sample consisted of PBMCs. Written as DNA, the CDR3 is TGTGCCAGCAGCTTAGGGCGGGCCTACGAGCAGTACTTC. As protein: CASSLGRAYEQYF.